These T cell receptor beta chains were read from a single sample in a study of T cells expressing NK-cell markers. TCRdb re-called the 5' RACE reads and catalogs CDR3 proteins one per entry, DNA excluded. The table lists about 460,000 distinct CDR3 sequences, with 1.4% in the top ten. The specimen sequenced was blood T cells: a sorted CD56 or NKG2C T cell subset, CD4+ or CD8+ T cells, or bulk PBMC T cells (not recorded which). These TCRs come from a woman aged 45-60 years in good health. Each CDR3 is given with its conserved first and last residue.

CDR3 protein | J gene | V gene
CASSIKKDRTYEQYF | TRBJ2-7 | TRBV19
CASSSLTGTLSYNEQFF | TRBJ2-1 | TRBV7-9
CATSRDPGVEQFF | TRBJ2-1 | TRBV15
CASSYETSNEQFF | TRBJ2-1 | TRBV6-5
CASSLDLGRRDEKLFF | TRBJ1-4 | TRBV11-2
CASKRTSGSYNEQFF | TRBJ2-1 | TRBV12-3/TRBV12-4
CAISDPHSYGNTIYF | TRBJ1-3 | TRBV10-3
CASSQEKGQGVDIQYF | TRBJ2-4 | TRBV6-7
CASMTTYTDTQYF | TRBJ2-3 | TRBV5-1
CASSSASSAYNEQFF | TRBJ2-1 | TRBV3-1
CASSQVGQRSYNSPLHF | TRBJ1-6 | TRBV4-2
CASSTNPRIMNTEAFF | TRBJ1-1 | TRBV4-1
CASSFTSYNEQFF | TRBJ2-1 | TRBV12-3/TRBV12-4
CASSLSGTGPYEQYF | TRBJ2-7 | TRBV7-3
CASQGQGSIPLHF | TRBJ1-6 | TRBV6-5
CASSLDVKGSGDEQFF | TRBJ2-1 | TRBV5-6
CASRNPGEAFF | TRBJ1-1 | TRBV6-5
CASSEGGGGRAFF | TRBJ1-1 | TRBV2
CASSFWRERKPEQYF | TRBJ2-7 | TRBV12-3/TRBV12-4
CASSNVSRGTSGSRETQYF | TRBJ2-5 | TRBV21-1
CASSPAIGNTIYF | TRBJ1-3 | TRBV3-1
CSAYTTGGGYTF | TRBJ1-2 | TRBV20-1
CASSPRADSRGYTF | TRBJ1-2 | TRBV6-6
CASSFTNDRAYEQYF | TRBJ2-7 | TRBV11-2
CASSLMTSGPTDTQYF | TRBJ2-3 | TRBV9
CASSRDSYTGELFF | TRBJ2-2 | TRBV14
CASSLSKVGRGRGTEAFF | TRBJ1-1 | TRBV27
CATSIVRGVLSPDTQYF | TRBJ2-3 | TRBV15
CASSLSRGRRGYTF | TRBJ1-2 | TRBV12-3/TRBV12-4
CASSQDVSNNEQFF | TRBJ2-1 | TRBV4-2
CSARPTRRARAYEQYF | TRBJ2-7 | TRBV20-1
CASSQIGQGKTGELFF | TRBJ2-2 | TRBV4-1
CASSIGGVAETQYF | TRBJ2-5 | TRBV19
CASSFRLAGGRIYNEQFF | TRBJ2-1 | TRBV12-3/TRBV12-4
CASSLAPGQGYEQYF | TRBJ2-7 | TRBV7-7
CATSSGNGDTEAFF | TRBJ1-1 | TRBV15
CSASLQLGQQFF | TRBJ2-1 | TRBV20-1
CASSLGENGELFF | TRBJ2-2 | TRBV11-2
CASSPGQNNYGYTF | TRBJ1-2 | TRBV6-2/TRBV6-3
CASSWGTGLNTGELFF | TRBJ2-2 | TRBV11-3
CASSQGRNSNEKLFF | TRBJ1-4 | TRBV3-1
CSVGAPSGRAQETQYF | TRBJ2-5 | TRBV29-1
CSCPTSYNEQFF | TRBJ2-1 | TRBV20-1
CASTTGTNYEQYF | TRBJ2-7 | TRBV10-2
CATRDTAAYGYTF | TRBJ1-2 | TRBV24-1
CASSLVTVEGYTF | TRBJ1-2 | TRBV12-3/TRBV12-4
CASSLTPSGVYNEQFF | TRBJ2-1 | TRBV7-2
CATSDLRGGASTDTQYF | TRBJ2-3 | TRBV24-1
CASSLPGRPTNEQFF | TRBJ2-1 | TRBV27
CASSLGQNPYEQYF | TRBJ2-7 | TRBV5-1
CSVLWRARTDTQYF | TRBJ2-3 | TRBV29-1
CASSYRAGGAEAFF | TRBJ1-1 | TRBV6-5